The 8 T cell receptor beta chains below all came from one sample that was sequenced in a study of T-cell reconstitution after alpha-beta-depleted transplantation in children. The TCRbeta library incorporated unique molecular identifiers. Via MiXCR, TCRdb re-called the PCR reads, giving one row per CDR3 protein. The data hold hundreds of thousands of distinct CDR3 sequences, with around 12% observed a single time. The sequencing used PBMCs, collected before TCRalphabeta/CD19-depleted stem cell transplant. The receptor set was obtained from a girl aged 2-10 years with congenital amegakaryocytic thrombocytopenia, due to receive a stem cell transplant.

This clonotype was observed many times. The chain links TRBV11-2 to TRBJ2-7, with D unresolved. V was cut by 5 bases and J by 5 bases, with 10 bases left in between. Germline CDR1 and CDR2: SGHAT and FQNNGV. The CDR3 sequence is 12 residues long. The DNA of the CDR3 is TGTGCCAGCAGCGCTGGGCGGCACGAGCAGTACTTC. Amino acids: CASSAGRHEQYF.

This chain links TRBV15 with TRBJ2-2; TRBD2 might be the D (6 bases). The CDR3 is 16 residues long. V was trimmed by 1 base and J by 7 bases, leaving 16 bases between them. Germline V CDR1 and CDR2: LNHNV, YYDKDF (reference sequence). CDR3 bases: TGTGCCACCAGCAGAGGGACGCTGGGGGGTGGCGGGGAGCTGTTTTTT. Translated: CATSRGTLGGGGELFF.

This clonotype was detected ten times or more. J is TRBJ2-7 and V is TRBV6-5, with 7 bases identical to TRBD1. Germline V gene sequence: CDR1 MNHEY, CDR2 SVGAGI. This CDR3 is 16 amino acids long. Unmatched junction bases numbered 8, after V lost 0 bases and J lost 3 bases. CDR3 sequence (DNA): TGTGCCAGCAGTTACTCAAGGGGGCCGCTCATCTACGAGCAGTACTTC. It translates to CASSYSRGPLIYEQYF.

This clonotype was seen a few times. This chain uses TRBV20-1 with TRBJ1-2; a weak D match, TRBD1 (6 bases). V was shortened by 1 base and J by 7 bases, with 16 bases between the two germline ends. CDR3 length equals 14 residues. Looked up from germline, CDR1 is DFQATT and CDR2 is SNEGSKA (reference sequence). This CDR3 reads CSARGGWGQGGYTF. The DNA of the CDR3 is TGCAGTGCTAGAGGAGGCTGGGGGCAGGGTGGCTACACCTTC.

This clonotype was detected ten times or more. V gene TRBV20-1 combines with J gene TRBJ2-1; D unresolved. Between the trimmed V and J ends, which lost 1 base and 6 bases, there was a span of 13 bases. Germline V lookup: CDR1 DFQATT, CDR2 SNEGSKA (reference sequence). CDR3 size: 14 residues. The CDR3 spells CSARGLGVSNEQFF. The CDR3 region has the DNA TGCAGTGCTAGAGGGCTAGGAGTCTCCAATGAGCAGTTCTTC.

The V call is TRBV7-9, the J call TRBJ2-5; weak D call: TRBD1 (6 bases). The CDR3 contains 12 residues. Trimming cost V 4 bases and J 5 bases, with 8 bases left between them. The germline CDR1 and CDR2 sequences are SEHNR and FQNEAQ (reference sequence). The CDR3 loop reads CASSYREETQYF. CDR3 in DNA: TGTGCCAGCAGCTACAGGGAGGAGACCCAGTACTTC.

CDR3 DNA sequence: TGCAGTGCTGTGACTCCGGGACTTTACAATGAGCAGTTCTTC. Translated: CSAVTPGLYNEQFF. This chain links TRBV20-1 with TRBJ2-1; TRBD2 is a possible D gene (6 bases). Trimming pared 5 bases from V and 4 bases from J, leaving 15 bases between. Per the germline V gene, CDR1 is DFQATT and CDR2 is SNEGSKA (reference sequence). The CDR3 contains 14 residues.

This clonotype was observed at least ten times. The chain employs TRBV5-1 and TRBJ2-7; 8 bases line up with TRBD1. The germline gives CDR1 SGHRS, CDR2 YFSETQ. The CDR3 runs 15 residues. V was pared by 4 bases and J by 3 bases, with 9 bases of the junction left unmatched. The CDR3 region has the DNA TGCGCCAGCAGCGGGACAGGCCAAGGATACTACGAGCAGTACTTC. Encoded protein: CASSGTGQGYYEQYF.